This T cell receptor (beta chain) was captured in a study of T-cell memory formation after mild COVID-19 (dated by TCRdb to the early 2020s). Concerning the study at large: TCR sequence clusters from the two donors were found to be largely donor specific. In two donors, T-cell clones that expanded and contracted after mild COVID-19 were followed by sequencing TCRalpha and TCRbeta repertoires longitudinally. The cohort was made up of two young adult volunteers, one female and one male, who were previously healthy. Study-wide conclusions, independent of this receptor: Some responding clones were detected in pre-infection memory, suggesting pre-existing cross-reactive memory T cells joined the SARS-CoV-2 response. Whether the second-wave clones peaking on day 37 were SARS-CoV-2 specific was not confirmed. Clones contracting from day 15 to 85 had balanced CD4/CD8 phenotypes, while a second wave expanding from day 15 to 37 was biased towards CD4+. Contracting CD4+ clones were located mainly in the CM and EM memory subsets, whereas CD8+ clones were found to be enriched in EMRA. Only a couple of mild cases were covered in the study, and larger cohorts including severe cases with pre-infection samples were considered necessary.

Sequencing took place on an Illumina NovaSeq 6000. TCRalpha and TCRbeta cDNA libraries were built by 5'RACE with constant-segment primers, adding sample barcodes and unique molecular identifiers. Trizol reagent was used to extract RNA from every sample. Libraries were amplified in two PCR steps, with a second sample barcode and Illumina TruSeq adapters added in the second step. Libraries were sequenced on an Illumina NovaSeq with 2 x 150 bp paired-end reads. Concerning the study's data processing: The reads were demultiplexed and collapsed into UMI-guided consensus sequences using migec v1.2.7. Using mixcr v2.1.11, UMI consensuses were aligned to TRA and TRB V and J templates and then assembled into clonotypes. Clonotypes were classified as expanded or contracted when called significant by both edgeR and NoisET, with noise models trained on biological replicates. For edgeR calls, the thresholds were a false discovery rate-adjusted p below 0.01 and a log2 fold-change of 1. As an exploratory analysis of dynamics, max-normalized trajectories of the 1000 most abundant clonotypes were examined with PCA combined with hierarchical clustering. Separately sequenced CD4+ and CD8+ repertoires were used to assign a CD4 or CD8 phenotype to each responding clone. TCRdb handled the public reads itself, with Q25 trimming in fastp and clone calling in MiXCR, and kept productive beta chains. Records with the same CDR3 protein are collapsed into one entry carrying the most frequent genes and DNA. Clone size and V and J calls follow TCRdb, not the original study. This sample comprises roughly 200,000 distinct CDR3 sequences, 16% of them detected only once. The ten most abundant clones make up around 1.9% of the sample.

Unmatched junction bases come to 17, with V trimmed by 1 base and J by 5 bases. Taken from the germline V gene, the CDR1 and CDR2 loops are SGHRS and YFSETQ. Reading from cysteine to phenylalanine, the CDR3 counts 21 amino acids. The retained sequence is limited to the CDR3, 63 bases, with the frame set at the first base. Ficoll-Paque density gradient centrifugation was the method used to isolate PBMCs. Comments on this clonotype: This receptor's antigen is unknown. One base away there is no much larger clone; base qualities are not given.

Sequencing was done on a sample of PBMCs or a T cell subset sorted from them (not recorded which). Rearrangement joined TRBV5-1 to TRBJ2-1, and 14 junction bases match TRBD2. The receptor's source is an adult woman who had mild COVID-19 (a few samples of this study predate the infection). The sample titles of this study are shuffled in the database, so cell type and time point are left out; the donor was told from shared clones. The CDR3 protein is CASSLKDWGLAGALRDNEQFF. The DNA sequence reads TGCGCCAGCAGCTTGAAGGACTGGGGACTAGCGGGAGCCCTGAGGGACAATGAGCAGTTCTTC.